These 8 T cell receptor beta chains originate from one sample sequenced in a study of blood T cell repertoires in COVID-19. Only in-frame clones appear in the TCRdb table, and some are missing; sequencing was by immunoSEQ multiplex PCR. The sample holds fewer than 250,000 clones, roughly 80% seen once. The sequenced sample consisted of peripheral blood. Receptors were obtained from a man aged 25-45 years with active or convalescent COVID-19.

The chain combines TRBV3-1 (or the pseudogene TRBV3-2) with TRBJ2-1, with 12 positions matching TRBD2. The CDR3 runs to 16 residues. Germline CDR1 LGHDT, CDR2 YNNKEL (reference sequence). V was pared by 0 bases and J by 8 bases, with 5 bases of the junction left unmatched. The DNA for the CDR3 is TGTGCCAGCAGCCAAGAGGCGAGACTAGCGGGGGATGAGCAGTTCTTC. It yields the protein CASSQEARLAGDEQFF.

The CDR3 DNA reads TGTGCCAGCAGCCACGGACAGGGGCTGACTTTCTTT. Residues: CASSHGQGLTFF. The chain has TRBV28 and TRBJ1-1; 9 nucleotides align to TRBD1. This CDR3 region has 12 residues. Germline-derived CDR1 and CDR2 are MDHEN and SYDVKM. After removal of 6 bases from V and 12 bases from J, the junction contained 8 bases not matched to a gene.

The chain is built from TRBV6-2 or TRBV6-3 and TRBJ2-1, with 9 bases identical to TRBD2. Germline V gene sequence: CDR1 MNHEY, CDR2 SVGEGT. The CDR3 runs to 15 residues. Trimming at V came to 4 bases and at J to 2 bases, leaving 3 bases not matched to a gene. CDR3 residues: CASSSWTSAYNEQFF. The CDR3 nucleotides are TGTGCCAGCAGTTCTTGGACTAGCGCCTACAATGAGCAGTTCTTC.

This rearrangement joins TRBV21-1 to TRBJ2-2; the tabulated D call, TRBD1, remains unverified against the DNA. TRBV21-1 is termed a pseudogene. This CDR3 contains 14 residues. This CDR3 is CASSPSPDTGELFF. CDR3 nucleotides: TGTGCCAGCAGCCCCTCCCCAGACACCGGGGAGCTGTTTTTT.

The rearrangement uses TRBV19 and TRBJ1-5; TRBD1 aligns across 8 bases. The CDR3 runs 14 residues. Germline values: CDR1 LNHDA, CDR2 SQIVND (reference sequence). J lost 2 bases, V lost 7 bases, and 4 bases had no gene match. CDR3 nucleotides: TGTGCCAGTACGACAGGGGTCGGCAATCAGCCCCAGCATTTT. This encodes CASTTGVGNQPQHF.

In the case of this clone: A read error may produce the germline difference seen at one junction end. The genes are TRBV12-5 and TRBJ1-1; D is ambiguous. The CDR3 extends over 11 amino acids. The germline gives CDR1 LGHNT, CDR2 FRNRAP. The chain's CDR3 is CASALNTEAFF. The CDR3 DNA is TGTGCTAGTGCTTTGAACACTGAAGCTTTCTTT.

CDR3 protein: CAWSGPQGRIGNSPLHF. CDR3 nucleotides: TGTGCCTGGAGTGGGCCACAGGGGAGGATAGGTAATTCACCCCTCCACTTT. The chain employs TRBV30 and TRBJ1-6; 7 bases match TRBD1. Trimming at V came to 1 base and at J to 6 bases, leaving 12 bases not matched to a gene. This CDR3 is built from 17 residues. Germline CDR1 and CDR2: GTSNPN and SVGIG (reference sequence).

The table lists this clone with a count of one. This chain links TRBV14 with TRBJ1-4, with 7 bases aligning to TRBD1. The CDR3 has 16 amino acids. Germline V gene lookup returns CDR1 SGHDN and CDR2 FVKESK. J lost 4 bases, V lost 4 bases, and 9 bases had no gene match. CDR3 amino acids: CASSLDRAPYNEKLFF. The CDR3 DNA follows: TGTGCCAGCAGCCTAGACAGGGCGCCCTATAATGAAAAACTGTTTTTT.